This TCR beta chain was profiled in a study of lymphopenia after photon versus proton radiotherapy. Repertoires were generated with immunoSEQ multiplex PCR, while TCRdb's copy carries only in-frame clones and drops some. The table lists approximately 45,000 clones, around 86% of them singletons. Study conclusions and caveats: Better survival with proton therapy was suggested as possible, not demonstrated.

The sample holds one count of this clone. Its target is not known. The CDR3 consists of 14 residues. Germline lookup yields CDR1 MDHEN and CDR2 SYDVKM. V was clipped by 6 bases and J by 7 bases; unmatched bases: 7. This receptor was identified in a man aged 40-49 years with gastric cancer. V is TRBV28 and J is TRBJ1-5; TRBD1 agrees at 9 bases. This specimen was peripheral blood, taken from a patient treated with photon-based radiotherapy. This CDR3 is CASRYDRGEQPQHF. CDR3 bases: TGTGCCAGCAGGTACGACAGGGGGGAACAGCCCCAGCATTTT.